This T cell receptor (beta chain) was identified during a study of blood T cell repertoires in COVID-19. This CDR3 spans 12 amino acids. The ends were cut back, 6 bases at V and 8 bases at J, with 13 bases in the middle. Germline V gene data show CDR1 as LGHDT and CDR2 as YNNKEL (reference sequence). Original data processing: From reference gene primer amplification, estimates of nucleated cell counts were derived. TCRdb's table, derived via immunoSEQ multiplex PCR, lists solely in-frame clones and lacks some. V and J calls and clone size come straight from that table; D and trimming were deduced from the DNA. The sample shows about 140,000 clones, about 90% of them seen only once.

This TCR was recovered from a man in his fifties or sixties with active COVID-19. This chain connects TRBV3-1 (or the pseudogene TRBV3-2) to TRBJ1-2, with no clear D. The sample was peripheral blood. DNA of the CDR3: TGTGCCAGCAGTGTGGAGGGAAGCGGCTACACCTTC. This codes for CASSVEGSGYTF.